Each of the 28 T cell receptor beta chains below was sequenced from the same sample in a study of OX40 agonist ivuxolimab in advanced cancers. The table came from immunoSEQ multiplex PCR; TCRdb's copy has only in-frame clones and leaves some out. The profile shows around 65,000 clones, roughly nine tenths of them singletons. Sequencing was performed on CD4+ or CD8+ T cells sorted from blood, taken in a trial of the OX40 agonist ivuxolimab. The receptors were sampled from an adult with an advanced solid tumor such as melanoma, head and neck, liver or kidney cancer.

This clone was recorded once. V and J are TRBV7-9 and TRBJ2-7; D gene ambiguous. CDR3 length equals 12 residues. The V and J ends lost 3 bases and 2 bases respectively, with 5 bases between them. Germline V gives CDR1 SEHNR, CDR2 FQNEAQ (reference sequence). The CDR3 DNA follows: TGTGCCAGCAGCTTCGAGCCCTACGAGCAGTACTTC. Its translation is CASSFEPYEQYF.

The rearrangement joins TRBV27 to TRBJ1-1; 9 nucleotides match TRBD1. J gave up 7 bases and V 8 bases, and 8 bases lay outside the gene matches. Germline values: CDR1 MNHEY, CDR2 SMNVEV (reference sequence). There are 13 residues in the CDR3. CDR3 DNA: TGTGCCAGCTGGCGGACAGGGGCATTTGAAGCTTTCTTT. It is translated as CASWRTGAFEAFF.

The rearrangement joins TRBV6-1 to TRBJ1-2; D not resolved. Looked up from germline, CDR1 is MNHNS and CDR2 is SASEGT. Trimming took 2 bases from V and 10 from J, leaving 11 bases between them. The CDR3 consists of 12 residues. CDR3 bases: TGTGCCAGCAGTGAATCCGCGAGATTCTACACCTTC. Translation gives CASSESARFYTF.

The V and J genes are TRBV2 and TRBJ1-1; possible D gene TRBD1, 6 bases. The CDR3 is made up of 13 amino acids. Germline lookup yields CDR1 SNHLY and CDR2 FYNNEI. Trimming took 6 bases from V and 4 from J, leaving 12 bases between them. The CDR3 coding sequence is TGTGCCAGCAGCACACAGGGTGGCACTGAAGCTTTCTTT. It codes for CASSTQGGTEAFF.

The V call is TRBV5-1, the J call TRBJ2-3; TRBD2 agrees at 11 bases. The CDR3 has 19 amino acids. Germline-derived CDR1 and CDR2 are SGHRS and YFSETQ. The trim removed 4 bases at V and 0 bases at J, leaving 13 bases unmatched. CDR3 DNA: TGCGCCAGCAGCCCAAGGGCGCTAGCGGGGGGACCTAGCACAGATACGCAGTATTTT. Its translation: CASSPRALAGGPSTDTQYF.

This clone was observed a handful of times. The chain joins TRBV6-4 to TRBJ1-1, with no clear D. Trimming shortened V by 3 bases and J by 1 base, and 9 bases separated the two germline ends. CDR3 length equals 14 residues. The germline V gene has CDR1 MRHNA and CDR2 SNTAGT. The CDR3 DNA sequence: TGTGCCAGCAGTGAGGGCATTGGGAACACTGAAGCTTTCTTT. Translation: CASSEGIGNTEAFF.

The chain uses TRBV5-1 and TRBJ1-2; possibly TRBD1 for D (6 bases). The V gene lost 0 bases and the J gene lost 3 bases, with 9 bases spanning the gap. Germline V gene data show CDR1 as SGHRS and CDR2 as YFSETQ. The length of the CDR3 is 14 residues. In DNA form, the CDR3 reads TGCGCCAGCAGCTTGGATAGGGGGGACTATGGCTACACCTTC. Residues: CASSLDRGDYGYTF.

This sequence joins TRBV7-2 and TRBJ2-4; 9 nucleotides match TRBD2. Germline values: CDR1 SGHTA, CDR2 FQGNSA. This CDR3 region has 17 residues. With V trimmed by 0 bases and J by 6 bases, 9 bases remained unmatched. The CDR3 coding sequence is TGTGCCAGCAGCTTAGCGCCGCGGGGGGGCGGGAGAAACATTCAGTACTTC. Translation gives CASSLAPRGGGRNIQYF. The entire variable domain, with the rest obtained from reference TRBV7-2 and TRBJ2-4, is as follows: GAGVSQSPSNKVTEKGKDVELRCDPISGHTALYWYRQSLGQGLEFLIYFQGNSAPDKSGLPSDRFSAERTGGSVSTLTIQRTQQEDSAVYLCASSLAPRGGGRNIQYFGAGTRLSVL.

The V gene is TRBV7-2, the J gene TRBJ1-5, with TRBD1 as a possible D gene (6 bases). V was cut by 4 bases and J by 7 bases, with 26 bases left in between. The CDR3 has 18 residues. Germline values: CDR1 SGHTA, CDR2 FQGNSA. CDR3: CASSYLNRLGAGDQPQHF. DNA of the CDR3: TGTGCCAGCAGCTACCTAAACCGACTGGGGGCGGGGGACCAGCCCCAGCATTTT.

The V and J genes are TRBV5-6 and TRBJ1-6; tentatively, D is TRBD1 (5 bases). The ends were cut back, 4 bases at V and 1 base at J, with 12 bases in the middle. The CDR3 extends over 16 amino acids. The germline gives CDR1 SGHDT, CDR2 YYEEEE. For the CDR3, the DNA is TGTGCCAGCAGCCTGGAGCAGGGTTCCTATAATTCACCCCTCCACTTT. This translates into CASSLEQGSYNSPLHF.

The rearrangement joins TRBV4-1 to TRBJ1-1; 9 bases line up with TRBD1. The CDR3 length is 16 residues. Trimming at V came to 1 base and at J to 5 bases, leaving 8 bases not matched to a gene. CDR1 is MGHRA, CDR2 YSYEKL, per germline. CDR3 sequence (DNA): TGCGCCAGCAGCCAAGGGGGGACAGGGTTGCGGACTGAAGCTTTCTTT. Its translation is CASSQGGTGLRTEAFF.

The chain recombines TRBV5-6 with TRBJ1-2; D not resolved. The V gene lost 2 bases and the J gene lost 6 bases, with 8 bases spanning the gap. CDR3 length: 12 residues. Germline CDR1 is SGHDT and CDR2 is YYEEEE. CDR3 region: CASSLTDHGYTF. The CDR3 bases are TGTGCCAGCAGCTTAACAGACCATGGCTACACCTTC.

V usage is TRBV18 and J usage is TRBJ2-2; perhaps TRBD1 as D (6 bases). CDR3 size: 15 residues. Trimming removed 4 bases at V and 5 bases at J, with 14 bases between. Per the germline V gene, CDR1 is KGHSH and CDR2 is LQKENI. Written as DNA, the CDR3 is TGTGCCAGCTCACTTACAGGGAAAAAAACCGGGGAGCTGTTTTTT. Encoded protein: CASSLTGKKTGELFF. Drawing the rest from reference TRBV18 and TRBJ2-2, the complete variable domain is NAGVMQNPRHLVRRRGQEARLRCSPMKGHSHVYWYRQLPEEGLKFMVYLQKENIIDESGMPKERFSAEFPKEGPSILRIQQVVRGDSAAYFCASSLTGKKTGELFFGEGSRLTVL.

The rearrangement uses TRBV6-1 and TRBJ1-1; D unclear. The CDR3 is 15 amino acids. V lost 6 bases and J 11 bases, leaving 25 bases between the germline ends. Germline lookup yields CDR1 MNHNS and CDR2 SASEGT. The CDR3 protein is CASRHLGALSEDAFF. The CDR3 coding sequence is TGTGCCAGCAGGCACTTGGGCGCTCTCAGCGAGGACGCTTTCTTT.

This clone has a handful of counts. The CDR3 DNA follows: TGCAGCGTTGGTGGAGGAGGTGTCTCCGAGCAGTACTTC. Translating it yields CSVGGGGVSEQYF. V and J are TRBV29-1 and TRBJ2-7; tentative D call: TRBD2 (5 bases). Germline lookup yields CDR1 SQVTM and CDR2 ANQGSEA. The ends were cut back, 4 bases at V and 6 bases at J, with 16 bases in the middle. This CDR3 comprises 13 residues.

This clone was picked up one time. The rearrangement links TRBV6-6 to TRBJ2-1; D ambiguous. Germline loops: CDR1 MNHNY, CDR2 SVGAGI (reference sequence). The CDR3 is 14 residues long. The V and J ends lost 7 bases and 7 bases respectively, with 17 bases between them. For the CDR3, the DNA is TGTGCCAGCATTCCGGACCCGGCCGTTAATGAGCAGTTCTTC. Protein: CASIPDPAVNEQFF.

The V gene is TRBV7-2, the J gene TRBJ1-1; 9 nucleotides match TRBD1. The CDR3 extends over 13 amino acids. The germline V gene encodes CDR1 SGHTA and CDR2 FQGNSA. The J segment lost 5 bases and the V segment lost 6 bases, leaving 4 bases of the junction unmatched. CDR3 DNA: TGTGCCAGCAGGATACAGGGGGCAACTGAAGCTTTCTTT. This sequence encodes CASRIQGATEAFF.

V usage is TRBV5-1 and J usage is TRBJ1-5, with D possibly being TRBD1 (5 bases). The CDR3 totals 15 residues. Germline lookup yields CDR1 SGHRS and CDR2 YFSETQ. Trimming pared 4 bases from V and 3 bases from J, leaving 14 bases between. The CDR3 nucleotides are TGCGCCAGCAGCGAAGGGACGGACACCAATCAGCCCCAGCATTTT. Encoded protein: CASSEGTDTNQPQHF.

This CDR3 is CASGGRGPYEQYF. As DNA, the CDR3 is TGTGCCAGCGGAGGGAGAGGGCCCTACGAGCAGTACTTC. The gene calls are TRBV6-1 and TRBJ2-7; a possible D gene is TRBD2 (6 bases). The germline gives CDR1 MNHNS, CDR2 SASEGT. This CDR3 comprises 13 residues. V was cut by 8 bases and J by 2 bases, with 13 bases left in between.

This clone appeared a single time. The chain joins TRBV5-4 to TRBJ2-3; perhaps TRBD2 as D (6 bases). Germline assignment: CDR1 SGHNT and CDR2 YYREEE (reference sequence). Between the trimmed V and J ends, which lost 1 base and 1 base, there was a span of 10 bases. This CDR3 is built from 15 residues. The CDR3 is CASSLLGGGTDTQYF. The DNA for the CDR3 is TGTGCCAGCAGCTTGCTGGGCGGGGGCACAGATACGCAGTATTTT. The full variable domain, rest sourced from reference TRBV5-4 and TRBJ2-3, is ETGVTQSPTHLIKTRGQQVTLRCSSQSGHNTVSWYQQALGQGPQFIFQYYREEENGRGNFPPRFSGLQFPNYSSELNVNALELDDSALYLCASSLLGGGTDTQYFGPGTRLTVL.

CDR3 sequence: CASSYSRGLNTEAFF. The CDR3 nucleotides read TGTGCCAGCAGTTACTCCAGGGGTTTGAACACTGAAGCTTTCTTT. The chain recombines TRBV6-5 with TRBJ1-1; the D gene is possibly TRBD1 (6 bases). V lost 0 bases to trimming and J lost 0 bases, with 8 bases between them. The germline CDR1 and CDR2 sequences are MNHEY and SVGAGI. The CDR3 contains 15 residues.

This sequence joins TRBV7-2 and TRBJ1-3; D is possibly TRBD1 (6 bases). V was shortened by 3 bases and J by 0 bases, with 12 bases between the two germline ends. CDR3 size: 16 residues. Germline values: CDR1 SGHTA, CDR2 FQGNSA. CDR3 bases: TGTGCCAGCAGCTTCCGGGGAGGGGGCTCTGGAAACACCATATATTTT. It is translated as CASSFRGGGSGNTIYF.

The chain is built from TRBV4-1 and TRBJ2-4; no firm D call. With 0 bases removed from V and 2 bases from J, the gap between germline ends came to 11 bases. The germline V gene has CDR1 MGHRA and CDR2 YSYEKL. This CDR3 has 16 residues. CDR3 bases: TGCGCCAGCAGCCAAGATCGAGGCAGACCCAAAAACATTCAGTACTTC. Translated, it gives CASSQDRGRPKNIQYF.

The rearrangement links TRBV4-1 to TRBJ1-2; TRBD1 agrees at 9 bases. Germline loops: CDR1 MGHRA, CDR2 YSYEKL. V shed 3 bases, J shed 6 bases, and the junction held 5 bases outside the gene matches. The CDR3 is 14 residues long. CDR3 nucleotide sequence: TGCGCCAGCAGCCATCCGGGACAGGGCGATGGCTACACCTTC. Translated, it gives CASSHPGQGDGYTF.

This clone was recorded once. The rearrangement joins TRBV6-1 to TRBJ1-2; D gene uncertain. This CDR3 region has 14 residues. V was pared by 4 bases and J by 0 bases, with 9 bases between. Germline CDR1 and CDR2: MNHNS and SASEGT. CDR3 DNA: TGTGCCAGCAGTGGGGCCGAGACTAACTATGGCTACACCTTC. Translating gives CASSGAETNYGYTF.

This chain's CDR3 is CASSPRQLPGQPQHF. CDR3 DNA sequence: TGTGCCAGCTCTCCGCGACAGCTGCCTGGTCAGCCCCAGCATTTT. The chain carries TRBV6-1 and TRBJ1-5; a possible D gene is TRBD1 (5 bases). The CDR3 loop spans 15 amino acids. Germline V gene sequence: CDR1 MNHNS, CDR2 SASEGT. Between the trimmed V and J ends, which lost 8 bases and 6 bases, there was a span of 20 bases.

This rearrangement joins TRBV5-1 to TRBJ2-1, with TRBD2 identical over 12 bases. Unmatched junction bases numbered 6, after V lost 0 bases and J lost 8 bases. The germline gives CDR1 SGHRS, CDR2 YFSETQ. The CDR3 is made up of 16 amino acids. The CDR3 sequence: CASSLGLAGAPHEQFF. The CDR3 nucleotides are TGCGCCAGCAGCTTGGGACTAGCGGGGGCACCGCATGAGCAGTTCTTC.

The chain carries TRBV6-6 and TRBJ1-3, with a weak D call TRBD1 (6 bases). Germline CDR1 MNHNY, CDR2 SVGAGI (reference sequence). The CDR3 contains 14 residues. The germline V and J ends were trimmed by 6 bases and 0 bases, with 9 bases remaining between them. DNA of the CDR3: TGTGCCAGCAGCCGGACAGTCTCTGGAAACACCATATATTTT. This encodes CASSRTVSGNTIYF.